This passage covers 24 T cell receptor beta chains from one sample sequenced in a study of CD8+CD57+ T cells in acquired aplastic anemia. Patients selected for sequencing had displayed CD8+CD57+ cell expansion by flow cytometry. It was genomic DNA that served as the template for profiling TCR beta VDJ and CDR3. MiXCR, run by TCRdb on the reads, gives a single entry per CDR3 protein. The profile shows some 200,000 distinct CDR3 sequences, under 55% of them singletons. Material for sequencing was sorted CD4+, CD8+, or CD8+CD57+ T cells (not recorded which) from PBMCs. Every receptor here comes from a human donor with aplastic anemia.

This sequence joins TRBV30 and TRBJ1-2, with 8 nucleotides matching TRBD1. CDR1 GTSNPN and CDR2 SVGIG come from the germline V gene (reference sequence). Germline trimming cut 3 bases from V and 7 bases from J; bases unmatched to any gene: 16. This CDR3 has 16 amino acids. The CDR3, as DNA: TGTGCCTGGAGCGCTGACCTGACAGGGGCCAGCGGTGGCTACACCTTC. Protein product: CAWSADLTGASGGYTF. The full variable domain, in which reference TRBV30 and TRBJ1-2 provide the parts outside the CDR3, is SQTIHQWPATLVQPVGSPLSLECTVEGTSNPNLYWYRQAAGRGLQLLFYSVGIGQISSEVPQNLSASRPQDRQFILSSKKLLLSDSGFYLCAWSADLTGASGGYTFGSGTRLTVV.

This clonotype has a count of ten or more. The chain recombines TRBV11-3 with TRBJ1-1; TRBD1 aligns across 8 bases. Germline V lookup: CDR1 SGHNT, CDR2 YENEEA. V shed 4 bases, J shed 8 bases, and the junction held 6 bases outside the gene matches. This CDR3 has 13 residues. The CDR3 loop is CASSSYRGREAFF. The DNA of the CDR3 is TGTGCCAGCAGCTCCTACAGGGGGAGGGAAGCTTTCTTT.

A remark on this clonotype: A junction end diverges from the germline sequence, so it may reflect a read error. The genes are TRBV5-8 and TRBJ2-5; TRBD1 matches 11 bases. This CDR3 comprises 16 residues. The germline V gene has CDR1 SGHTS and CDR2 YDEGEE. The DNA for the CDR3 is TGTACCAGCAGCCAAGCCGGACAGGGGGCAGGGGAGACCCAGTACTTC. Its protein product is CTSSQAGQGAGETQYF.

This rearrangement joins TRBV11-1 to TRBJ1-6; D uncertain. Germline V gives CDR1 SGHAT, CDR2 FQDESV (reference sequence). There are 15 residues in the CDR3. Trimming stripped 3 bases from V and 6 bases from J, with 12 bases between. The CDR3 reads CASSFGQEGNSPLHF. The CDR3 coding sequence is TGTGCCAGCAGCTTCGGCCAGGAGGGTAATTCACCCCTCCACTTT.

The chain is built from TRBV5-6 and TRBJ1-2, with a tentative D call TRBD1 (5 bases). There are 10 residues in the CDR3. Germline V CDR1 and CDR2: SGHDT, YYEEEE. V was pared by 4 bases and J by 12 bases, with 10 bases between. CDR3 in amino acids: CASSLTGHTF. CDR3 sequence (DNA): TGTGCCAGCAGCCTGACGGGACACACCTTC.

This clonotype was recorded many times. This CDR3 reads CASSDLASDEQFF. CDR3 sequence (DNA): TGTGCCAGCAGTGACCTGGCCTCGGATGAGCAGTTCTTC. The chain has TRBV6-1 and TRBJ2-1; D is undetermined. Between the trimmed V and J ends, which lost 3 bases and 8 bases, there was a span of 11 bases. Germline lookup yields CDR1 MNHNS and CDR2 SASEGT. The CDR3 loop spans 13 amino acids.

This clonotype was seen repeatedly, ten times or more. The chain combines TRBV19 with TRBJ1-4; D is unclear. Trimming pared 3 bases from V and 10 bases from J, leaving 9 bases between. Germline CDR1 and CDR2: LNHDA and SQIVND (reference sequence). There are 12 residues in the CDR3. CDR3: CASSIGVAKLFF. The CDR3 nucleotides read TGTGCCAGTAGTATTGGCGTTGCAAAACTGTTTTTT.

Many counts were recorded for this clonotype. This chain links TRBV20-1 with TRBJ1-1, with TRBD1 identical over 10 bases. This CDR3 is 14 amino acids long. After removal of 5 bases from V and 4 bases from J, the junction contained 7 bases not matched to a gene. Germline-derived CDR1 and CDR2 are DFQATT and SNEGSKA (reference sequence). CDR3 region: CSAGDRGWGTEAFF. CDR3 bases: TGCAGTGCTGGGGACAGGGGATGGGGCACTGAAGCTTTCTTT.

CDR3 bases: TGTGCCAGCAGCCCCCCGGCACATGTCTACGAGCAGTACTTC. This sequence encodes CASSPPAHVYEQYF. The J gene is TRBJ2-7, the V gene TRBV7-9; D is undetermined. The V gene lost 5 bases and the J gene lost 3 bases, with 14 bases spanning the gap. CDR1 is SEHNR and CDR2 is FQNEAQ in the germline V gene (reference sequence). The CDR3 length is 14 residues.

This clonotype occurred many times. The V and J genes are TRBV7-9 and TRBJ1-2, with 7 positions matching TRBD1. The CDR3 is 17 residues long. Losses at the gene ends were 1 base for V and 1 base for J; bases not matched to a gene: 9. The V gene's germline CDR1 is SEHNR and CDR2 FQNEAQ (reference sequence). DNA of the CDR3: TGTGCCAGCAGCTTAGGGATTGACAGGGAGCGTAACTATGGCTACACCTTC. Its translation is CASSLGIDRERNYGYTF.

This clonotype was seen ten or more times. This rearrangement joins TRBV19 to TRBJ1-2; D is unclear. CDR1 LNHDA and CDR2 SQIVND come from the germline V gene (reference sequence). The CDR3 sequence is 14 residues long. V gave up 4 bases and J gave up 2 bases, with 11 bases separating them. The CDR3 coding sequence is TGTGCCAGTAGTACCATCCAGGCGAACTATGGCTACACCTTC. Its translation is CASSTIQANYGYTF. Full variable domain (remainder filled in from reference TRBV19 and TRBJ1-2): DGGITQSPKYLFRKEGQNVTLSCEQNLNHDAMYWYRQDPGQGLRLIYYSQIVNDFQKGDIAEGYSVSREKKESFPLTVTSAQKNPTAFYLCASSTIQANYGYTFGSGTRLTVV.

This clonotype was recorded at least ten times. V usage is TRBV5-1 and J usage is TRBJ2-1; TRBD1 matches at 9 bases. V was clipped by 5 bases and J by 8 bases; unmatched bases: 11. The V gene's germline CDR1 is SGHRS and CDR2 YFSETQ. The CDR3 contains 15 residues. The CDR3 here is CASRFGTGSKDEQFF. Written as DNA, the CDR3 is TGCGCCAGCAGATTTGGGACAGGGTCAAAGGATGAGCAGTTCTTC.

The chain joins TRBV5-5 to TRBJ2-7; D is uncertain. This CDR3 has 11 residues. Germline CDR1 reads SGHKS; CDR2 reads YYEKEE (reference sequence). V was pared by 0 bases and J by 4 bases, with 2 bases between. CDR3 nucleotides: TGTGCCAGCAGCTTGGTATACGAGCAGTACTTC. Translating gives CASSLVYEQYF.

This clonotype was counted many times. The V gene is TRBV12-3 or TRBV12-4, the J gene TRBJ1-1, with D possibly being TRBD1 (6 bases). The V end was cut by 7 bases, the J end by 5 bases, with 14 bases between. This CDR3 is 13 amino acids long. The CDR3 sequence is CASTLGGQTEAFF. DNA for the CDR3: TGTGCCAGCACTCTAGGGGGGCAGACTGAAGCTTTCTTT.

J is TRBJ2-1 and V is TRBV29-1; 7 nucleotides match TRBD1. CDR1 is SQVTM and CDR2 is ANQGSEA in the germline V gene. The CDR3 contains 18 residues. J was trimmed by 9 bases and V by 5 bases; bases with no gene match: 25. The CDR3 DNA is TGCAGCGTTCAAAAGGGGGCAGCCTCTGGCCGGTTGTCCAGTGAGCAGTTCTTC. Its translation is CSVQKGAASGRLSSEQFF.

This clonotype was observed many times. This chain connects TRBV6-5 to TRBJ1-1; D is unclear. Trimming pared 4 bases from V and 0 bases from J, leaving 9 bases between. The germline V gene encodes CDR1 MNHEY and CDR2 SVGAGI. The CDR3 runs to 14 residues. CDR3 protein: CASSFSTLNTEAFF. As DNA, the CDR3 is TGTGCCAGCAGTTTCTCGACACTGAACACTGAAGCTTTCTTT.

This clonotype was recorded at least ten times. This sequence joins TRBV7-6 and TRBJ2-3; tentative D call: TRBD2 (5 bases). Germline CDR1 and CDR2: SGHVS and FNYEAQ. Trimming took off 1 base at V and 6 bases at J, with 8 bases between the two ends. The CDR3 runs 13 residues. Written as DNA, the CDR3 is TGTGCCAGCAGCTTAGGGACTGCGGATACGCAGTATTTT. Translation: CASSLGTADTQYF.

The chain combines TRBV20-1 with TRBJ2-7; 15 bases agree with TRBD2. Per germline, CDR1 DFQATT and CDR2 SNEGSKA (reference sequence). The CDR3 has 16 amino acids. The ends lost 6 bases at V and 5 bases at J; junction bases unmatched: 11. The CDR3: CSAIGLAGGPSNEQYF. The CDR3 bases are TGCAGTGCGATTGGACTAGCGGGGGGGCCATCGAACGAGCAGTACTTC.

This chain connects TRBV10-1 to TRBJ2-5; possibly TRBD2 for D (5 bases). The germline V and J ends were trimmed by 0 bases and 2 bases, with 13 bases remaining between them. The CDR3 extends over 16 amino acids. Germline V CDR1 and CDR2: WNHNN, SYGVQD (reference sequence). CDR3 sequence reads: CASSESRAGAQETQYF. CDR3 coding DNA: TGCGCCAGCAGTGAGTCGAGGGCAGGAGCACAAGAGACCCAGTACTTC.

The CDR3 DNA is TGTGCCATCAGTGAGTCGGGTCGGCAGATTACTGGAAACACCATATATTTT. Its protein is CAISESGRQITGNTIYF. This rearrangement joins TRBV10-3 to TRBJ1-3; no firm D call. Germline CDR1 is ENHRY and CDR2 is SYGVKD. Trimming removed 0 bases at V and 2 bases at J, with 14 bases between. The CDR3 covers 17 residues.

The chain uses TRBV10-3 and TRBJ2-7; 7 bases map to TRBD1. Trimming at V came to 4 bases and at J to 1 base, leaving 1 base not matched to a gene. Germline CDR1 reads ENHRY; CDR2 reads SYGVKD. The CDR3 has 13 amino acids. As DNA, the CDR3 is TGTGCCATCAGTGGACAGGGATCCTACGAGCAGTACTTC. It translates to CAISGQGSYEQYF.

The chain recombines TRBV30 with TRBJ2-6, with D unresolved. This CDR3 is built from 12 residues. CDR1 is GTSNPN and CDR2 is SVGIG in the germline V gene (reference sequence). In DNA, the CDR3 is TGTGTTTGGGACTCTGGGGCCAACGTCCTGACTTTC. It yields the protein CVWDSGANVLTF.

As for this clonotype: A single base separates this from a much larger clone, so it may be a read error. Because it lacks the conserved phenylalanine or tryptophan at the end, this CDR3 is likely a read error. J is TRBJ1-1 and V is TRBV19; maybe TRBD1 (6 bases). V was cut by 6 bases and J by 5 bases, with 19 bases left in between. CDR1 is LNHDA, CDR2 SQIVND, per germline (reference sequence). The CDR3 runs 15 residues. CDR3 sequence (DNA): TGTGCCAGTAGCCTGGGGGGGCTGCTGGGGACTGAAGCTTTCCTT. Amino acids: CASSLGGLLGTEAFL.

This clonotype showed up just a few times. The rearrangement joins TRBV3-1 to TRBJ1-2; D is possibly TRBD1 (6 bases). The CDR3 spans 13 residues. V lost 4 bases and J lost 7, with 13 bases in between. The germline V gene encodes CDR1 LGHDT and CDR2 YNNKEL (reference sequence). For the CDR3, the DNA is TGTGCCAGCAGCCTCCCCCAGGGGCTTGGCTACACCTTC. Protein: CASSLPQGLGYTF.